This T cell receptor (beta chain) was documented in a study of blood T cell repertoires in COVID-19. Study as a whole: The study drew acute and convalescent COVID-19 samples from the United States, Italy and Spain. The analysed material was cDNA or gDNA that came from T cells, B-cell-depleted T cells, or PBMCs.

As originally analysed: Cell counts per sample came from amplifying reference gene primers. Here immunoSEQ multiplex PCR was the method, and the copy in TCRdb shows in-frame clones only, minus some. V and J calls and clone size come straight from that table; D and trimming were deduced from the DNA. The table lists roughly 120,000 clones, roughly 81% of them singletons. J lost 3 bases, V lost 3 bases, and 15 bases had no gene match. The CDR3 length is 18 residues. Sequencing was performed on peripheral blood. The chain employs TRBV23-1 and TRBJ2-3, with 7 nucleotides matching TRBD2. TRBV23-1 is placed among ORFs of uncertain function. The receptor was isolated from a man in his forties or fifties with acute or convalescent COVID-19. DNA of the CDR3: TGCGCCAGCAGTCATTGGACTAGAGCCGGGGGATGGACAGATACGCAGTATTTT. Translation: CASSHWTRAGGWTDTQYF.